This T cell receptor beta chain was recorded in a study of circulating CD8 cells and anti-PD-1 response in melanoma. Within the sample, this clonotype is medium-sized. Its target is not known. Findings of the study overall: At M1, fewer than 8% of TRB clonotypes appeared in multiple subsets. Some patients were treatment-naive; others were previously treated. Replicates were generally not done for experiments. DNEG was most diverse; TIGIT repertoires were least diverse.

Sorting of live CD3+CD8+TCRalphabeta+ cells by PD-1 and/or TIGIT gave four subsets. Each library started from 15 ng of total RNA using the QIAseq Immune Repertoire TCR panel. From the reads, TCRdb called clonotypes with MiXCR, one entry per CDR3 protein. Found here are 950 to 1,100 distinct CDR3 sequences, roughly 10% of them singletons; the top ten hold approximately 53%. In germline, CDR1 is SNHLY, CDR2 FYNNEI. The CDR3 has 12 residues. V was pared by 1 base and J by 6 bases, with 7 bases between. The sample consisted of CD8+ T cells from PBMCs, taken at baseline or after one month of anti-PD-1 therapy (not recorded which). The chain has TRBV2 and TRBJ2-7; no definite D call. This sequence originates from a human donor with melanoma. The CDR3: CASSEVVSEQYF. DNA of the CDR3: TGTGCCAGCAGTGAAGTGGTCAGCGAGCAGTACTTC. The entire variable domain, with the rest obtained from reference TRBV2 and TRBJ2-7, is as follows: EPEVTQTPSHQVTQMGQEVILRCVPISNHLYFYWYRQILGQKVEFLVSFYNNEISEKSEIFDDQFSVERPDGSNFTLKIRSTKLEDSAMYFCASSEVVSEQYFGPGTRLTVT.